This T cell receptor beta chain was recovered during a study of T-cell reconstitution after alpha-beta-depleted transplantation in children (dated by TCRdb to about 2016). Regarding the study in general: The study quantitatively tracked T-cell immune reconstitution after TCRalphabeta/CD19-depleted allogeneic hematopoietic cell transplantation in children using TCR repertoire profiling.

V gives up 4 bases and J gives up 5 bases, and the segment between their germline ends measures 12 bases. The CDR3 measures 13 amino acids from cysteine to phenylalanine. The retained sequence is limited to the CDR3, 39 bases, with the frame set at the first base. The CDR1 and CDR2 encoded by the germline V gene are MNHEY and SVGAGI. The library was generated by PCR. Sequencing instrument: Illumina HiSeq 2500. To normalize quantification of the TCRbeta repertoire, the TCR libraries were built with molecular barcoding that relied on unique molecular identifiers. In TCRdb, the public reads were trimmed at Q25 with fastp and aligned with MiXCR, with productive beta chains retained. Entries that share a CDR3 protein sequence are merged under the most common genes and DNA. The sample includes about 110,000 distinct CDR3 sequences, with about a tenth observed a single time. The biggest ten clones account for around 8.2% of the sample.

In this sample, this clonotype turned up many times. The target of this receptor is not known. The sample holds no much larger clone one base away, and base qualities are not on file. Sequencing was performed on PBMCs from the stem cell graft donor, taken from the stem cell graft. This chain joins TRBV6-5 to TRBJ2-7; perhaps TRBD2 is the D gene, with 5 bases matching. This TCR came from a human donor who donated a stem cell graft to a child with acute lymphoblastic leukemia. The CDR3 in this case is CASSSPERDEQYF. The DNA reads TGTGCCAGCAGTTCCCCCGAGAGGGACGAGCAGTACTTC.